Listed below are T cell receptor beta chains from one sample, sequenced in a study of T-cell reconstitution after alpha-beta-depleted transplantation in children. TCRdb passed the PCR reads through MiXCR, listing each CDR3 protein once. The sample yields approximately 800,000 distinct CDR3 sequences, roughly 16% seen once. Sequences were derived from PBMCs, mostly from graft donor cells, sampled 360 days after TCRalphabeta/CD19-depleted stem cell transplant. Receptors originate from a male patient between 5 and 17 years old who had a stem cell transplant for acute lymphoblastic leukemia, so the T cells may come from the graft donor. The CDR3 runs from the conserved cysteine through the conserved F or W. D genes are given only for firm matches. Size is stated for part of the rows, as once, few or many counts, or as a class when the clone is expanded.

CDR3	DNA	length	V	J	D	size
CASSLAASGGGVNIQYF	TGTGCCAGCAGCTTAGCGGCTAGCGGAGGGGGGGTAAACATTCAGTACTTC	17	TRBV7-2	TRBJ2-4	NA	few
CASSFQGLDEKLFF	TGCGCCAGCAGCTTCCAGGGTCTTGATGAAAAACTGTTTTTT	14	TRBV5-1	TRBJ1-4	NA	NA
CASSFARGRNEKLFF	TGTGCCAGCAGCTTTGCTCGCGGACGTAATGAAAAACTGTTTTTT	15	TRBV7-6	TRBJ1-4	NA	NA
CASSYRLTAEGREEVQYF	TGTGCCAGCAGTTACAGGCTGACAGCTGAGGGGCGGGAGGAGGTGCAGTACTTC	18	TRBV6-5	TRBJ2-7	TRBD2	NA
CASSSDRGSLEQYF	TGTGCCAGCAGCTCGGACAGGGGTTCACTCGAGCAGTACTTC	14	TRBV13	TRBJ2-7	TRBD1	many
CSVWTNEQYF	TGCAGCGTATGGACGAACGAGCAGTACTTC	10	TRBV29-1	TRBJ2-7	NA	few
CASSPLTVQGTDTQYF	TGCGCCAGCAGCCCTTTGACAGTCCAGGGCACAGATACGCAGTATTTT	16	TRBV5-1	TRBJ2-3	NA	NA
CASSLRHALAKNIQYF	TGTGCCAGCAGCCTACGACATGCTCTAGCCAAAAACATTCAGTACTTC	16	TRBV3-1	TRBJ2-4	NA	NA
CASSQDSVVGNTIYF	TGCGCCAGCAGCCAAGATTCGGTAGTTGGAAACACCATATATTTT	15	TRBV4-1	TRBJ1-3	NA	NA
CASSSRDYDTGELFF	TGTGCCAGCAGCTCCCGGGACTACGACACCGGGGAGCTGTTTTTT	15	TRBV7-9	TRBJ2-2	TRBD2	many
CASSESGSSHSTDTQYF	TGCGCCAGCAGTGAGTCAGGTAGCAGTCATAGCACAGATACGCAGTATTTT	17	TRBV10-1	TRBJ2-3	NA	NA
CSASPQGIYEQYF	TGCAGTGCTAGTCCACAGGGGATCTACGAGCAGTACTTC	13	TRBV20-1	TRBJ2-7	TRBD1	NA
CASSFGLAYEQYF	TGTGCCAGCAGTTTCGGCCTGGCTTACGAGCAGTACTTC	13	TRBV5-1	TRBJ2-7	NA	many
CASSHWGGLETQYF	TGTGCCAGCAGCCACTGGGGGGGACTCGAGACCCAGTACTTC	14	TRBV7-9	TRBJ2-5	TRBD2	NA
CASSRLAGPYEQYF	TGTGCCAGCAGTAGACTAGCGGGACCCTACGAGCAGTACTTC	14	TRBV12-3/TRBV12-4	TRBJ2-7	TRBD2	many
CASSAPGERRDRIRETQYF	TGTGCCAGCAGTGCCCCAGGGGAGCGGAGGGATAGGATTAGAGAGACCCAGTACTTC	19	TRBV28	TRBJ2-5	NA	many
CASSIGTDYGYTF	TGCGCCAGCAGCATCGGGACGGACTATGGCTACACCTTC	13	TRBV5-1	TRBJ1-2	NA	few
CASSSIAGPYEQYF	TGTGCCAGCAGTTCGATAGCGGGACCCTACGAGCAGTACTTC	14	TRBV28	TRBJ2-7	TRBD2	few
CASSVGGGDEQYF	TGTGCCAGCAGCGTAGGGGGCGGGGACGAGCAGTACTTC	13	TRBV9	TRBJ2-7	NA	NA
CASSLSRGRSYNEQFF	TGCGCCAGCAGCTTGAGTAGGGGCCGCTCCTACAATGAGCAGTTCTTC	16	TRBV5-1	TRBJ2-1	NA	few
CASKGTASSYNEQFF	TGTGCCAGCAAGGGGACAGCGAGCTCCTACAATGAGCAGTTCTTC	15	TRBV7-9	TRBJ2-1	TRBD1	few
CATKGAGMNTEAFF	TGTGCCACCAAGGGAGCAGGTATGAACACTGAAGCTTTCTTT	14	TRBV2	TRBJ1-1	NA	NA
CASSQPLRSGAYNEQFF	TGCGCCAGCAGCCAACCCCTGAGGTCAGGAGCCTACAATGAGCAGTTCTTC	17	TRBV4-1	TRBJ2-1	NA	many
CASSSPYQAGRHTDTQYF	TGCGCCAGCAGCTCTCCTTACCAAGCGGGAAGGCACACAGATACGCAGTATTTT	18	TRBV5-1	TRBJ2-3	TRBD2	many
CASSPLGQGGEKLFF	TGTGCCAGCTCACCACTGGGACAGGGTGGTGAAAAACTGTTTTTT	15	TRBV18	TRBJ1-4	TRBD1	once
CASSSAGDTYEQYF	TGTGCCAGCAGTTCAGCGGGAGACACCTACGAGCAGTACTTC	14	TRBV7-3	TRBJ2-7	TRBD2	few
CATSDRTGGTLHF	TGTGCCACCAGTGATCGGACAGGGGGGACCCTCCACTTT	13	TRBV24-1	TRBJ1-6	TRBD1	NA
CSGFSGSGSYEQYF	TGCAGTGGGTTTTCGGGAAGCGGCTCCTACGAGCAGTACTTC	14	TRBV20-1	TRBJ2-7	NA	NA
CASSATAVPTYEQYF	TGTGCCAGCTCGGCTACAGCGGTCCCTACCTACGAGCAGTACTTC	15	TRBV18	TRBJ2-7	NA	few
CASSESGRGSTDTQYF	TGTGCCAGCAGTGAATCGGGGAGGGGGAGCACAGATACGCAGTATTTT	16	TRBV2	TRBJ2-3	NA	NA
CATSRDGPPDTQYF	TGTGCCACCAGCAGAGATGGGCCGCCAGATACGCAGTATTTT	14	TRBV15	TRBJ2-3	NA	NA
CASSHSRNTEAFF	TGTGCCAGCAGCCACAGCCGGAACACTGAAGCTTTCTTT	13	TRBV4-2	TRBJ1-1	NA	many
CASSFRGFVNEQYF	TGTGCCAGCAGTTTCAGGGGGTTCGTCAACGAGCAGTACTTC	14	TRBV28	TRBJ2-7	TRBD1	few
CASSYGPTGYQPQHF	TGTGCCAGCAGTTACGGGCCGACAGGGTATCAGCCCCAGCATTTT	15	TRBV6-5	TRBJ1-5	TRBD1	few
CASSLAPWTAMGSGNTIYF	TGTGCCAGCAGCTTAGCGCCGTGGACAGCCATGGGGTCGGGAAACACCATATATTTT	19	TRBV11-1	TRBJ1-3	NA	few
CASSVGGWGEDNEQFF	TGTGCCAGCAGCGTAGGTGGGTGGGGGGAGGACAATGAGCAGTTCTTC	16	TRBV9	TRBJ2-1	NA	NA
CASSLRPGLAGDNEQFF	TGTGCCAGTAGTCTCCGACCGGGACTAGCGGGCGACAATGAGCAGTTCTTC	17	TRBV19	TRBJ2-1	TRBD2	few
CATSKERQRNTGELFF	TGTGCCACCAGTAAAGAACGCCAGCGGAACACCGGGGAGCTGTTTTTT	16	TRBV15	TRBJ2-2	NA	NA
CSVEDLQGTGEDEQYF	TGCAGCGTTGAAGATCTTCAAGGGACAGGGGAAGACGAGCAGTACTTC	16	TRBV29-1	TRBJ2-7	TRBD1	many
CASSSGQGEAYEQYF	TGTGCCAGCAGCTCCGGACAGGGGGAGGCCTACGAGCAGTACTTC	15	TRBV9	TRBJ2-7	TRBD1	few
CAIATGLIQETQYF	TGTGCCATCGCGACAGGGTTAATCCAAGAGACCCAGTACTTC	14	TRBV10-3	TRBJ2-5	TRBD1	many
CASSLVGQANGYTF	TGCGCCAGCAGCTTGGTGGGACAGGCCAATGGCTACACCTTC	14	TRBV5-1	TRBJ1-2	TRBD1	few
CAISESVAGQAYGYTF	TGTGCCATCAGTGAGTCAGTAGCAGGGCAGGCCTATGGCTACACCTTC	16	TRBV10-3	TRBJ1-2	NA	few
CSVRDGGGNTIYF	TGCAGCGTCCGGGACGGGGGAGGAAACACCATATATTTT	13	TRBV29-1	TRBJ1-3	NA	few
CASSSGTIDNEQFF	TGTGCCAGCAGCTCCGGGACAATCGACAATGAGCAGTTCTTC	14	TRBV5-6	TRBJ2-1	NA	NA
CASGSPGQIYEQYF	TGTGCTAGTGGTTCTCCGGGACAAATCTACGAGCAGTACTTC	14	TRBV12-5	TRBJ2-7	NA	once
CATSREAWTEAFF	TGTGCCACCAGCAGAGAGGCGTGGACTGAAGCTTTCTTT	13	TRBV15	TRBJ1-1	NA	NA
CTFSLGLGAFF	TGTACCTTCAGTTTAGGGTTGGGCGCTTTCTTT	11	TRBV10-3	TRBJ1-1	NA	NA
CASSFQRGPGDEQYF	TGTGCCAGCAGCTTCCAGAGGGGCCCCGGGGACGAGCAGTACTTC	15	TRBV7-9	TRBJ2-7	NA	NA
CASRYEQYF	TGTGCCAGCAGATACGAGCAGTACTTC	9	TRBV21-1	TRBJ2-7	NA	many
CASSQEYRVAGELFF	TGCGCCAGCAGCCAAGAGTACAGGGTGGCCGGGGAGCTGTTTTTT	15	TRBV4-1	TRBJ2-2	NA	NA
CASSLSGGLATGELFF	TGTGCCAGCAGCTTAAGCGGGGGACTAGCCACCGGGGAGCTGTTTTTT	16	TRBV7-3	TRBJ2-2	TRBD2	NA
CSVAYGMYNEQFF	TGCAGCGTGGCTTACGGGATGTATAATGAGCAGTTCTTC	13	TRBV29-1	TRBJ2-1	NA	few
CASSLTTLQQGGKTQYF	TGCGCCAGCAGCCTGACAACACTCCAACAGGGAGGAAAGACCCAGTACTTC	17	TRBV5-1	TRBJ2-5	NA	many
CASSLEGAQGRRQPQHF	TGTGCCAGCAGCTTAGAGGGTGCGCAGGGACGTCGGCAGCCCCAGCATTTT	17	TRBV7-6	TRBJ1-5	NA	few
CASSQAGDRPYEQYF	TGTGCCAGCAGCCAAGCAGGGGACAGACCCTACGAGCAGTACTTC	15	TRBV3-1	TRBJ2-7	TRBD1	NA
CASSEAGTVGQPQHF	TGTGCCAGCAGTGAAGCCGGGACAGTTGGTCAGCCCCAGCATTTT	15	TRBV25-1	TRBJ1-5	TRBD1	few